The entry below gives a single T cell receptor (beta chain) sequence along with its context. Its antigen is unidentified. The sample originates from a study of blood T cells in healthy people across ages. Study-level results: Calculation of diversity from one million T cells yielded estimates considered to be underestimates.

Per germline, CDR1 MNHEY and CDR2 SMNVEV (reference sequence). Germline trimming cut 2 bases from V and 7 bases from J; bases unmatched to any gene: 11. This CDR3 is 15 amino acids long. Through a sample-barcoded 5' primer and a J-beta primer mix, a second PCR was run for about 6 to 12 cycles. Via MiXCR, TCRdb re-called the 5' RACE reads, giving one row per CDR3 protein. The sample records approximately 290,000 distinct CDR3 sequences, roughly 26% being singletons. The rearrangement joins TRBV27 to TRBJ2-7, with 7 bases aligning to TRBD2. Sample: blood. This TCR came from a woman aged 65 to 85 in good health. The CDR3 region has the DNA TGTGCCAGCAGTTTACCAACCTCGGGACTAACTGAGCAGTACTTC. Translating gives CASSLPTSGLTEQYF.